The 17 T cell receptor beta chains below all came from one sample that was sequenced in a study of CD8 T cells in ankylosing spondylitis. Study-level findings and limits: Typical of ankylosing spondylitis blood, it appeared, was a TCR beta motif of several highly homologous variants.

Their antigens remain unidentified. TCRdb processed the 5' RACE reads anew with MiXCR; each CDR3 protein has one entry. The sample has fewer than 250,000 distinct CDR3 sequences, around 17% seen once; the top ten hold roughly 43%. What was sequenced was blood, either unsorted or a sorted T cell fraction (not recorded which). The source is a male donor with ankylosing spondylitis.

This clonotype was counted only a few times. The chain combines TRBV28 with TRBJ2-7; 7 bases match TRBD2. Germline assignment: CDR1 MDHEN and CDR2 SYDVKM. The trim removed 5 bases at V and 3 bases at J, leaving 13 bases unmatched. This CDR3 is built from 16 residues. CDR3 amino acids: CASSPPKRDYYYEQYF. The CDR3 DNA reads as TGTGCCAGCAGTCCACCCAAGCGGGACTATTACTACGAGCAGTACTTC.

This clonotype was recorded a few times. V gene TRBV7-2 combines with J gene TRBJ2-3; the D gene is possibly TRBD2 (5 bases). Trimming took off 1 base at V and 6 bases at J, with 17 bases between the two ends. The CDR3 extends over 16 amino acids. The germline V gene encodes CDR1 SGHTA and CDR2 FQGNSA. CDR3 DNA sequence: TGTGCCAGCAGCTTAGGTCGGGATCGGATATGGGATACGCAGTATTTT. Its protein is CASSLGRDRIWDTQYF.

This chain uses TRBV7-9 with TRBJ2-1; 8 nucleotides match TRBD2. Germline V lookup: CDR1 SEHNR, CDR2 FQNEAQ (reference sequence). The CDR3 is made up of 16 amino acids. V lost 5 bases, J lost 0 bases, and 6 bases stayed unmatched. DNA for the CDR3: TGTGCCAGCAGCCCGGCCACTAGCGGCTCCTACAATGAGCAGTTCTTC. Residues: CASSPATSGSYNEQFF. Together with reference TRBV7-9 and TRBJ2-1, the CDR3 gives the full variable domain: DTGVSQNPRHKITKRGQNVTFRCDPISEHNRLYWYRQTLGQGPEFLTYFQNEAQLEKSRLLSDRFSAERPKGSFSTLEIQRTEQGDSAMYLCASSPATSGSYNEQFFGPGTRLTVL.

Only a few counts were recorded for this clonotype. V gene TRBV7-6 combines with J gene TRBJ2-3; D unclear. CDR3 length: 12 amino acids. Trimming stripped 8 bases from V and 4 bases from J, with 10 bases between. CDR1 is SGHVS, CDR2 FNYEAQ, per germline. CDR3 protein: CASGDDSDTQYF. Here the CDR3 DNA reads TGTGCCAGCGGGGATGACTCAGATACGCAGTATTTT.

This clonotype showed up just a few times. The gene calls are TRBV4-2 and TRBJ2-6; 10 positions agree with TRBD1. The V and J ends lost 5 bases and 1 base, in that order; junction bases with no gene match: 5. CDR1 and CDR2 (germline): LGHNA, YNFKEQ. This CDR3 comprises 17 residues. CDR3 sequence: CASSAGQGVSGANVLTF. Here the CDR3 DNA reads TGTGCCAGCAGCGCAGGACAGGGGGTTTCTGGGGCCAACGTCCTGACTTTC.

This clonotype occurred a few times. The genes are TRBV27 and TRBJ2-7, with D unclear. Germline lookup yields CDR1 MNHEY and CDR2 SMNVEV (reference sequence). This CDR3 has 16 amino acids. V lost 6 bases and J lost 0, with 18 bases in between. The CDR3 DNA sequence: TGTGCCAGCAGCCCCTCGGTCGGGCACCACTCCTACGAGCAGTACTTC. This translates into CASSPSVGHHSYEQYF.

The V call is TRBV13, the J call TRBJ2-5, with D perhaps TRBD1 (6 bases). From germline, CDR1 is PRHDT and CDR2 FYEKMQ (reference sequence). This CDR3 spans 15 amino acids. Trimming left V 4 bases short and J 2 bases short, with 14 bases between. CDR3 residues: CASSYQGIGQETQYF. The CDR3 DNA follows: TGTGCCAGCAGCTACCAGGGGATTGGGCAAGAGACCCAGTACTTC.

The genes are TRBV28 and TRBJ2-3; no reliable D call. The CDR3 totals 18 residues. V gave up 5 bases and J gave up 0 bases, with 21 bases separating them. Germline assignment: CDR1 MDHEN and CDR2 SYDVKM. The CDR3 is CASSIWPPDYSSTDTQYF. The CDR3 bases are TGTGCCAGCAGTATTTGGCCCCCCGATTATTCTAGCACAGATACGCAGTATTTT.

This chain links TRBV28 with TRBJ2-7, with D possibly matching TRBD1 (7 bases). Germline CDR1 and CDR2: MDHEN and SYDVKM. The CDR3 is made up of 14 amino acids. Trimming took off 6 bases at V and 3 bases at J, with 15 bases between the two ends. CDR3 loop: CASRDREEDYEQYF. The CDR3 DNA sequence: TGTGCCAGCAGAGACAGGGAGGAGGACTACGAGCAGTACTTC.

The CDR3 reads CASNYSPDRARLSQYF. The DNA of the CDR3 is TGTGCCAGCAACTACTCCCCGGACAGGGCGAGGTTGTCGCAGTATTTT. This chain joins TRBV5-8 and TRBJ2-3; 8 bases agree with TRBD1. Germline-derived CDR1 and CDR2 are SGHTS and YDEGEE. There are 16 residues in the CDR3. V shed 6 bases, J shed 10 bases, and the junction held 19 bases outside the gene matches.

This clonotype came up a few times. The chain couples TRBV7-9 to TRBJ2-7; D unclear. The V and J ends lost 4 bases and 4 bases respectively, with 14 bases between them. Germline values: CDR1 SEHNR, CDR2 FQNEAQ (reference sequence). The CDR3 is 14 residues long. CDR3 amino acids: CASSSGPPPYEQYF. In DNA, the CDR3 is TGTGCCAGCAGCTCGGGCCCCCCTCCGTACGAGCAGTACTTC.

This clonotype came up many times. Here the CDR3 reads CATSREPTGRDYGYTF. The CDR3 region has the DNA TGTGCCACCAGCAGAGAGCCGACAGGAAGGGACTATGGCTACACCTTC. The gene calls are TRBV15 and TRBJ1-2; TRBD1 is a possible D gene (6 bases). Germline lookup yields CDR1 LNHNV and CDR2 YYDKDF (reference sequence). The CDR3 contains 16 residues. Trimming left V 0 bases short and J 3 bases short, with 14 bases between.

This clonotype occurred a few times. This chain links TRBV3-1 with TRBJ2-3; 9 bases map to TRBD2. Looked up from germline, CDR1 is LGHDT and CDR2 is YNNKEL (reference sequence). The CDR3 length is 19 residues. Trimming took 0 bases from V and 0 from J; bases not matched to a gene: 10. The CDR3: CASSQDPVFLAGSTDTQYF. The DNA for the CDR3 is TGTGCCAGCAGCCAAGATCCCGTCTTTCTAGCGGGAAGCACAGATACGCAGTATTTT.

This chain uses TRBV9 with TRBJ1-2; TRBD1 agrees at 7 bases. Per the germline V gene, CDR1 is SGDLS and CDR2 is YYNGEE. V dropped 4 bases and J dropped 0; count of bases not matched to a gene: 6. The CDR3 has 15 amino acids. The CDR3 loop is CASSTGQLANYGYTF. CDR3 sequence (DNA): TGTGCCAGCAGCACGGGACAGTTAGCTAACTATGGCTACACCTTC.

The chain employs TRBV12-3 or TRBV12-4 and TRBJ2-2; TRBD2 agrees at 10 bases. This CDR3 contains 15 residues. Germline trimming cut 6 bases from V and 2 bases from J; bases unmatched to any gene: 3. CDR3 sequence reads: CASSRTSGNTGELFF. The DNA of the CDR3 is TGTGCCAGCAGCCGGACTAGCGGTAACACCGGGGAGCTGTTTTTT.

This clonotype was found many times. V usage is TRBV12-3 or TRBV12-4 and J usage is TRBJ1-2; TRBD1 might be the D (5 bases). The V end lost 5 bases, the J end lost 0 bases, and 10 bases lay between the germline ends. The CDR3 sequence is 14 residues long. The DNA for the CDR3 is TGTGCCAGCAGTACGACAGCCGCTAACTATGGCTACACCTTC. It encodes CASSTTAANYGYTF.

The rearrangement uses TRBV4-1 and TRBJ1-1, with D tentatively TRBD1 (5 bases). The germline V gene has CDR1 MGHRA and CDR2 YSYEKL. The CDR3 is made up of 13 amino acids. V was pared by 4 bases and J by 3 bases, with 9 bases between. CDR3 loop: CASSRAQDTEAFF. DNA of the CDR3: TGCGCCAGCAGCCGAGCACAGGACACTGAAGCTTTCTTT.